The TCR beta chain described here comes from a study of Ad26.COV2.S vaccination and SARS-CoV-2 variants. Overall study context: A COV1001 Ad26.COV2.S trial-arm participant provided the sample.

The V gene's germline CDR1 is SGHRS and CDR2 YFSETQ. V dropped 6 bases and J dropped 3 bases, with 9 bases sitting between them. CDR3 size: 12 residues. This clone was found once. Regarding treatment: approximately 18 received Ad26.COV2.S at low or high dose, single or two shots; about 5 received placebo; per-sample allocation not given. Sampling occurred on day 63 after the first vaccine or placebo injection. The shot given was an Ad26 vector that makes Wuhan-strain SARS-CoV-2 spike. Here immunoSEQ multiplex PCR was the method, and the copy in TCRdb shows in-frame clones only, minus some. The table lists approximately 350,000 clones, around 86% of them singletons, with around 3.7% in the top ten.

This receptor was obtained from a person between 18 and 60 years old who received the Ad26.COV2.S COVID-19 vaccine or a placebo. This specimen was peripheral blood, taken in a trial of Ad26.COV2.S vaccine versus placebo. The chain couples TRBV5-1 to TRBJ1-1; D unclear. The CDR3 sequence is CASTSGDTEAFF. CDR3 nucleotide sequence: TGCGCCAGCACCAGCGGGGACACTGAAGCTTTCTTT.